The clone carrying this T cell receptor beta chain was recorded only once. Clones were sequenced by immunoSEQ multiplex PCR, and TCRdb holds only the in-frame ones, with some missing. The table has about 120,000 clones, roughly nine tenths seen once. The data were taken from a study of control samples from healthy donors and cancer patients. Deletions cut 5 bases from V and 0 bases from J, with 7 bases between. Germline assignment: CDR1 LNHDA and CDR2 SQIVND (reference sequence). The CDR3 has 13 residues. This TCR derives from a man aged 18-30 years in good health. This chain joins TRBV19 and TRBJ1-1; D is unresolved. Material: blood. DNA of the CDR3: TGTGCCAGTAGTTTCGGACTGAACACTGAAGCTTTCTTT. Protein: CASSFGLNTEAFF.